This TCR gamma chain was captured by sequencing in a study of gamma delta lymphoproliferative disorders and STAT genes. TCRdb called clones anew from the multiplex PCR reads with CATT. The sample holds more than 1,500 gamma-chain clones; 7% to 8% are singletons and the top ten take approximately 69%. The receptor sequences were amplified from genomic DNA of peripheral blood mononuclear cells. With 13 bases clipped from V and 5 bases from J, the junction kept 11 bases outside the gene matches. CDR3 length: 13 amino acids. This clone is labeled as medium-sized. The chain uses TRGV10 and TRGJP2. The J gene, absent from TCRdb, was called here by matching the DNA to germline. TRGV10 is labeled an ORF, and its function is uncertain. Sequencing was carried out using blood. This receptor was taken from a human donor with gamma-delta T-cell large granular lymphocyte leukemia. This CDR3 reads CAGQAQSDWIKTF. CDR3 bases: TGTGCTGGACAAGCACAAAGTGATTGGATCAAGACGTTT.